The entry below gives a single T cell receptor beta chain sequence along with its context. The clone's antigen remains unknown. No quality values exist for individual bases; no much larger clone is one base distant. The data derive from a study of T cell repertoires in cytomegalovirus infection (dated by TCRdb to between 2018 and 2020). For the study in its entirety: Donor HLA type was relevant to the analysis, as public TCR beta signatures indicated carriage of CMV infection together with the matching HLA type. Beyond this particular receptor, the publication reports: In the ex vivo response, HLA-C-restricted CMV-specific TCR beta clonotypes were dominant, and in two of eight donors the single most frequent clonotype came from this HLA-C-restricted group. In both this cohort and an independent cohort of under 450 donors, the cumulative frequency of public TCR beta family members distinguished carriers of CMV infection plus the relevant HLA type.

The CDR3 covers 15 residues, taking in both the cysteine and the phenylalanine. CDR3 DNA is the only sequence kept; it has 45 bases, read in frame from the first base. Clipping removes 7 bases from V and 6 bases from J, with 12 as the unmatched junction base count. Reading the germline V gene gives CDR1 SNHLY and CDR2 FYNNEI. The run used an Illumina HiSeq 1500. TCRdb reran the public reads through fastp at Q25 and MiXCR, keeping productive beta chains. Each CDR3 protein appears once, grouped with its most common genes and DNA. In all, the sample holds about 300,000 distinct CDR3 sequences, and about a quarter of those were seen once. Together, the top ten hold 11% to 15% of the sample.

This clonotype originated in a human donor in good health (CMV status not recorded). Some clones in this sample may be carry-over from other donors' samples. The chain was built from TRBV2 and TRBJ2-1; 7 bases in the middle match TRBD1. The material sequenced was PBMCs. The DNA sequence is given as TGTGCCAGCACCGAGGTAGAAGGGGGCCCCAATGAGCAGTTCTTC. Its protein product is CASTEVEGGPNEQFF.